Below, 5 T cell receptor beta chains from the same sample are listed, as sequenced in a study of chemoradiotherapy in HPV16-positive cancers. The table came from immunoSEQ multiplex PCR; TCRdb's copy has only in-frame clones and leaves some out. In the table there are about 27,000 clones, over 90% of which are singletons. Here the sequenced sample was blood, taken from a patient who underwent chemoradiotherapy. These receptors came from a human donor with HPV-associated anogenital cancer.

This clone was seen a handful of times. CDR3 loop: CASSYSRGDQPQHF. In DNA, the CDR3 is TGTGCCAGCAGTTACTCGCGGGGCGATCAGCCCCAGCATTTT. The chain links TRBV6-5 to TRBJ1-5, with D tentatively TRBD1 (5 bases). Germline CDR1 reads MNHEY; CDR2 reads SVGAGI. The length of the CDR3 is 14 residues. V was trimmed by 0 bases and J by 5 bases, leaving 8 bases between them.

This chain uses TRBV4-1 with TRBJ2-7; a weak D match, TRBD1 (5 bases). CDR1 MGHRA and CDR2 YSYEKL come from the germline V gene. V was cut by 3 bases and J by 0 bases, with 9 bases left in between. This CDR3 spans 14 amino acids. The CDR3 protein is CASSQDISSYEQYF. In nucleotides, the CDR3 is TGCGCCAGCAGCCAGGACATTTCCTCCTACGAGCAGTACTTC.

This sequence joins TRBV7-6 and TRBJ1-4; 8 bases map to TRBD1. Losses at the gene ends were 5 bases for V and 7 bases for J; bases not matched to a gene: 9. Per the germline V gene, CDR1 is SGHVS and CDR2 is FNYEAQ. This CDR3 is 15 amino acids long. The CDR3 DNA follows: TGTGCCAGCAGCCCTGACAGGGGCGGTGTTGAAAAACTGTTTTTT. Translating gives CASSPDRGGVEKLFF.

This rearrangement joins TRBV7-3 to TRBJ2-3; weak D call: TRBD1 (5 bases). Deletions cut 3 bases from V and 2 bases from J, with 9 bases between. The CDR3 loop spans 14 amino acids. Germline values: CDR1 SGHTA, CDR2 FQGTGA. The DNA for the CDR3 is TGTGCCAGCAGCTTTGGGGCTCCCACAGATACGCAGTATTTT. Protein: CASSFGAPTDTQYF.

The chain couples TRBV5-1 to TRBJ2-7, with D possibly TRBD1 on 5 matching bases. V shed 0 bases and J shed 2 bases, with 9 bases lying between them. The CDR3 is 14 residues long. Germline loops: CDR1 SGHRS, CDR2 YFSETQ. CDR3 sequence reads: CASSLDFRAYEQYF. The DNA for the CDR3 is TGCGCCAGCAGCTTGGATTTCAGGGCCTACGAGCAGTACTTC.